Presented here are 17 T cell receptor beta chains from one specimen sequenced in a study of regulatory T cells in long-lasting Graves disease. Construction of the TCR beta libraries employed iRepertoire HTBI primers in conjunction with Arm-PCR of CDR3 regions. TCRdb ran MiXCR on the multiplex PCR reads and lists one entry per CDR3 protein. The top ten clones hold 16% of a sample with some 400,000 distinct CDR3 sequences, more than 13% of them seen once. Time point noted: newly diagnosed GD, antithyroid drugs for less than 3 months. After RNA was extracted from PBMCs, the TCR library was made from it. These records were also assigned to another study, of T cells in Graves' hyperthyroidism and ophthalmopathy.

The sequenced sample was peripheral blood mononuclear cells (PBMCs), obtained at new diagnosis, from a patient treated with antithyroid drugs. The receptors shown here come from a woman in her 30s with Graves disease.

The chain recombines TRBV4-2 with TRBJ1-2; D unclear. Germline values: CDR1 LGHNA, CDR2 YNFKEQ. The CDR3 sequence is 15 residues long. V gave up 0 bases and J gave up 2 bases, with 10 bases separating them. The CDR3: CASSQEAHSNYGYTF. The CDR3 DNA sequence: TGTGCCAGCAGCCAAGAAGCACATTCCAACTATGGCTACACCTTC.

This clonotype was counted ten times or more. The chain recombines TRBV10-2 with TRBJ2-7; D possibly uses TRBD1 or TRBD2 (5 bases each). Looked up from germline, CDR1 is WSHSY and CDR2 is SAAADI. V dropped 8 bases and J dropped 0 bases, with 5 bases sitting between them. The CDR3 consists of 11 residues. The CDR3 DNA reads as TGCGCCAGCGGGGGCTCCTACGAGCAGTACTTC. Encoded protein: CASGGSYEQYF.

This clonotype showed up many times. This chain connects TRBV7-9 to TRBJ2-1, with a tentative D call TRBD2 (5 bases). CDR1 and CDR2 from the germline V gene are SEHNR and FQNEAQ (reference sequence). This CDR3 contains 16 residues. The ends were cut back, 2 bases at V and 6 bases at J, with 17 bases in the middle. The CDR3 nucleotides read TGTGCCAGCAGCTTACCAAGCGGAGGCGCCGGCAATGAGCAGTTCTTC. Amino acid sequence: CASSLPSGGAGNEQFF. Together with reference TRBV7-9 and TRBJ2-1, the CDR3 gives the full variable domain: DTGVSQNPRHKITKRGQNVTFRCDPISEHNRLYWYRQTLGQGPEFLTYFQNEAQLEKSRLLSDRFSAERPKGSFSTLEIQRTEQGDSAMYLCASSLPSGGAGNEQFFGPGTRLTVL.

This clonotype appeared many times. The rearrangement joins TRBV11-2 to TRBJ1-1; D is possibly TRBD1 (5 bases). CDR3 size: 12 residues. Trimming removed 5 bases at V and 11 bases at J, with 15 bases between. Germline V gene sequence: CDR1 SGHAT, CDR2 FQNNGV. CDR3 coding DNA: TGTGCCAGCAGCCCGGGGCCCGGGCCCGCTTTCTTT. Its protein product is CASSPGPGPAFF.

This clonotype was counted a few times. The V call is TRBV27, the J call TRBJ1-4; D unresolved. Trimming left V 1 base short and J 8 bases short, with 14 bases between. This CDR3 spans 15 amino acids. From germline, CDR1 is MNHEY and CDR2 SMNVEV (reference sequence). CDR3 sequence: CASSLWGDPREKLFF. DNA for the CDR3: TGTGCCAGCAGTTTATGGGGAGACCCAAGGGAAAAACTGTTTTTT.

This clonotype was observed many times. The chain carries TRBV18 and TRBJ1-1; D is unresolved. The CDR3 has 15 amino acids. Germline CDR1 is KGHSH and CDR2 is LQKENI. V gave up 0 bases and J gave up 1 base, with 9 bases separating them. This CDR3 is CASSPPSQPNTEAFF. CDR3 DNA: TGTGCCAGCTCACCACCGAGCCAACCGAACACTGAAGCTTTCTTT.

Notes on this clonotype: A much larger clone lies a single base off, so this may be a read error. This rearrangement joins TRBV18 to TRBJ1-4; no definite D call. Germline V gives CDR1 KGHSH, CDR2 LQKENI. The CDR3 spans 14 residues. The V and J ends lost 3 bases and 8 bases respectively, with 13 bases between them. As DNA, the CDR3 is TGTGCCAGCTCACCGGTTGGCAGGCAGGAAAAACTGTTTTTT. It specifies CASSPVGRQEKLFF.

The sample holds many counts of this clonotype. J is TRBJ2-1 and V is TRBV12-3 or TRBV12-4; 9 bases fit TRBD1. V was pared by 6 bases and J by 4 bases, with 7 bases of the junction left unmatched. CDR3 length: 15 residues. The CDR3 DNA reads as TGTGCCAGCAGCCAGGACAGGGGATTGTACAATGAGCAGTTCTTC. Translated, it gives CASSQDRGLYNEQFF.

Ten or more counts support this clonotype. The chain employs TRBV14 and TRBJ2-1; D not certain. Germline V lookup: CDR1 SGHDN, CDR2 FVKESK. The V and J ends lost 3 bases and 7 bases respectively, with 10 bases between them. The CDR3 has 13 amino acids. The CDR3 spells CASSQAFPNEQFF. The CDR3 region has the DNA TGTGCCAGCAGCCAGGCCTTCCCTAATGAGCAGTTCTTC.

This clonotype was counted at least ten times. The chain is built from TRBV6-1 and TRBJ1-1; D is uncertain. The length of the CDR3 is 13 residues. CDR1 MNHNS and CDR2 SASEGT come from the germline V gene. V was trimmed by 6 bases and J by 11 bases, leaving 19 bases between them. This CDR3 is CASSNGDMFSAFF. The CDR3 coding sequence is TGTGCCAGCAGCAACGGGGATATGTTTTCTGCTTTCTTT.

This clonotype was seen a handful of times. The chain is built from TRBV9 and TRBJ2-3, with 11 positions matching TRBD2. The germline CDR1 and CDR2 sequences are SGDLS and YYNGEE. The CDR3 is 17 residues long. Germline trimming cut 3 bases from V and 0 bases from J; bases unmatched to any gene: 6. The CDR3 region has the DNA TGTGCCAGCAGCGAGGGGACTAGCGGCGCTAGCACAGATACGCAGTATTTT. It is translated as CASSEGTSGASTDTQYF.

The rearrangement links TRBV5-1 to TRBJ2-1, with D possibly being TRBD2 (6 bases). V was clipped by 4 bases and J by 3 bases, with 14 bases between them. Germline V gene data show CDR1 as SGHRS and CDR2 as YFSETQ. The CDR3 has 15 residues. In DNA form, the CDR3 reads TGCGCCAGCAGCACCGGGGGTCGGTTCTACAATGAGCAGTTCTTC. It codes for CASSTGGRFYNEQFF. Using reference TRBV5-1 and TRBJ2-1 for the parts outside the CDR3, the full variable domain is KAGVTQTPRYLIKTRGQQVTLSCSPISGHRSVSWYQQTPGQGLQFLFEYFSETQRNKGNFPGRFSGRQFSNSRSEMNVSTLELGDSALYLCASSTGGRFYNEQFFGPGTRLTVL.

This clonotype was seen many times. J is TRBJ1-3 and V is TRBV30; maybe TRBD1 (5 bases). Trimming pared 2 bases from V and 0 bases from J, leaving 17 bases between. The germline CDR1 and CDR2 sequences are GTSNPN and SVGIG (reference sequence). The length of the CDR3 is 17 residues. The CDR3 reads CAWSNEWGHYSGNTIYF. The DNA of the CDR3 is TGTGCCTGGAGTAATGAGTGGGGCCACTACTCTGGAAACACCATATATTTT.

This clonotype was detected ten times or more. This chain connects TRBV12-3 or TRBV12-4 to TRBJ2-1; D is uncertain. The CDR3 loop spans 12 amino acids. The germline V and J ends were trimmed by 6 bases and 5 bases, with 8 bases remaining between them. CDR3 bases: TGTGCCAGCAGCCGTTACAACAATGAGCAGTTCTTC. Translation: CASSRYNNEQFF.

In nucleotides, the CDR3 is TGTGCCAGCAGCTTAGCTTTCCGCTCTGGAAACACCATATATTTT. It is translated as CASSLAFRSGNTIYF. The chain joins TRBV7-9 to TRBJ1-3; D gene uncertain. V lost 0 bases to trimming and J lost 0 bases, with 6 bases between them. The CDR3 is 15 amino acids. The germline gives CDR1 SEHNR, CDR2 FQNEAQ (reference sequence).

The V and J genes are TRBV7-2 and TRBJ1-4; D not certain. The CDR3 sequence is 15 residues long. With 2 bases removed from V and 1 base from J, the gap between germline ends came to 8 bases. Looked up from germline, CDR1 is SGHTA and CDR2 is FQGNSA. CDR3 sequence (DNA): TGTGCCAGCAGCTTATCAGGAGTAACTAATGAAAAACTGTTTTTT. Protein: CASSLSGVTNEKLFF.

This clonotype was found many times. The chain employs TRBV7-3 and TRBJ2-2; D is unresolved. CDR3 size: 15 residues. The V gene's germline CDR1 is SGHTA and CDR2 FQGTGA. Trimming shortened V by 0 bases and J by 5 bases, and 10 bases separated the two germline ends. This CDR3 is CASSLTQLATGELFF. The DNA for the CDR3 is TGTGCCAGCAGCTTAACCCAACTCGCAACCGGGGAGCTGTTTTTT.